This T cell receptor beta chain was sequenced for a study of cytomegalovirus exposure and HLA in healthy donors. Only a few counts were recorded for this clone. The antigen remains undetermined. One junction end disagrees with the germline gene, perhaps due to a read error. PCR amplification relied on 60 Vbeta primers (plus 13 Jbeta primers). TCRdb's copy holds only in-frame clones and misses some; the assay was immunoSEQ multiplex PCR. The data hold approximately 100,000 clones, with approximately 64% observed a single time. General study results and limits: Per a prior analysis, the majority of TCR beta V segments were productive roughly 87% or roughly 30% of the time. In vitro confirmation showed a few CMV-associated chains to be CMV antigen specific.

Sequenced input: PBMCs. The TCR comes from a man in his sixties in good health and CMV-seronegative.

The CDR3 region has the DNA TGTGCCAGCAGCTTCCATTATGGCTACACCTTC. It specifies CASSFHYGYTF. The rearrangement links TRBV5-1 to TRBJ1-2; no clear D. CDR3 size: 11 residues. From germline, CDR1 is SGHRS and CDR2 YFSETQ.